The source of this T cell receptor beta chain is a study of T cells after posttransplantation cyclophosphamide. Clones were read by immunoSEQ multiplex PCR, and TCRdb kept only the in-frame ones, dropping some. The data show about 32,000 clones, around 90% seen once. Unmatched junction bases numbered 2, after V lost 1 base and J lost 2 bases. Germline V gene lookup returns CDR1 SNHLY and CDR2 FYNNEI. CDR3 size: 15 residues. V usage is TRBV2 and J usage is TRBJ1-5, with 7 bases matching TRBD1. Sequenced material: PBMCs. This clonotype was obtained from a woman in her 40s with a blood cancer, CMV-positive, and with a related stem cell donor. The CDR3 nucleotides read TGTGCCAGCAGTGAAGGTACAGGGGGCAATCAGCCCCAGCATTTT. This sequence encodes CASSEGTGGNQPQHF.